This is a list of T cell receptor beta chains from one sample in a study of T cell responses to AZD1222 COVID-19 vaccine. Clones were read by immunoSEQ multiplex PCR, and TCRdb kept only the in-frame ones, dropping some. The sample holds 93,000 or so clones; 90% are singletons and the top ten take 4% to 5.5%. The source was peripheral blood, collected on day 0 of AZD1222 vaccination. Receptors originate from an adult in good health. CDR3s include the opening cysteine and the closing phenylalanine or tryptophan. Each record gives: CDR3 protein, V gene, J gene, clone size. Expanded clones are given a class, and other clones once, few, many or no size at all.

cdr3_aa: CAISVEVNSPLHF; v_call: TRBV10-3; j_call: TRBJ1-6; clone_size: -
cdr3_aa: CASVRADGSDTQYF; v_call: TRBV5-1; j_call: TRBJ2-3; clone_size: -
cdr3_aa: CASSQDWGGTNEKLFF; v_call: TRBV4-2; j_call: TRBJ1-4; clone_size: -
cdr3_aa: CASSSHRGSNYGYTF; v_call: TRBV7-8; j_call: TRBJ1-2; clone_size: -
cdr3_aa: CASSAGLGVGELFF; v_call: TRBV27; j_call: TRBJ2-2; clone_size: -
cdr3_aa: CASSPTPNYGYTF; v_call: TRBV28; j_call: TRBJ1-2; clone_size: -
cdr3_aa: CASSFKGAGTEAFF; v_call: TRBV7-9; j_call: TRBJ1-1; clone_size: -
cdr3_aa: CASSSDRDYGYTF; v_call: TRBV18; j_call: TRBJ1-2; clone_size: -
cdr3_aa: CASSLSGTVLNYGYTF; v_call: TRBV27; j_call: TRBJ1-2; clone_size: -
cdr3_aa: CASSFYVNTEAFF; v_call: TRBV5-5; j_call: TRBJ1-1; clone_size: many
cdr3_aa: CASRGQVGAYEQYF; v_call: TRBV6-5; j_call: TRBJ2-7; clone_size: -
cdr3_aa: CASRLNSDRVEEKLFF; v_call: TRBV2; j_call: TRBJ1-4; clone_size: -
cdr3_aa: CASSGEGYGYTF; v_call: TRBV28; j_call: TRBJ1-2; clone_size: -
cdr3_aa: CASSQAGTSGGGKLFF; v_call: TRBV4-2; j_call: TRBJ2-2; clone_size: -
cdr3_aa: CASSPAANTEAFF; v_call: TRBV18; j_call: TRBJ1-1; clone_size: -
cdr3_aa: CASSEFGRSGNTIYF; v_call: TRBV25-1; j_call: TRBJ1-3; clone_size: -
cdr3_aa: CASSPDRVDGTEAFF; v_call: TRBV5-4; j_call: TRBJ1-1; clone_size: -
cdr3_aa: CASSQDRASVLGTQYF; v_call: TRBV4-3; j_call: TRBJ2-5; clone_size: -